This paragraph reports one T cell receptor beta chain. This clone was picked up a small number of times. Its antigen is currently not known. No base quality information exists; no much larger clone differs at one position. The data derive from a study of blood T cell repertoires in COVID-19 (dated by TCRdb to about 2020). Context from the whole study: The collaborator samples originated in the United States, Italy and Spain and spanned the acute and convalescent phases of COVID-19. The prospective study material was composed of cDNA or gDNA derived from T cells, B-cell-depleted T cells, or PBMCs. Subjects who had been exposed to COVID-19, were actively infected with it, or had recovered from it provided the deeply sampled blood TCRbeta repertoires that made up the dataset. The repertoires were made available in a free public database intended to serve as a resource for research on the immune response to SARS-CoV-2. Samples came from the ongoing ImmuneRACE study (first 160 participants) plus 1,254 subjects from 6 global collaborators. Nearly every sample came with metadata listing a de-identified subject ID, COVID-19 status, age in years and sex. Where HLA class I and class II types were available, the types were taken from metadata supplied by the sample provider, not from assay-based typing. Results and caveats for the whole study, not just this receptor: The quantity of clinical and demographic metadata differed by source and by participant and was supplied without curation.

V is cut back by 4 bases and J by 4 bases, with 7 bases in the junction unmatched. Reading the germline V gene gives CDR1 LGHNA and CDR2 YNFKEQ. The CDR3 starts with the cysteine, ends with the phenylalanine, and has 15 residues. The kept DNA is CDR3 alone, 45 bases in frame from the first base. TCRbeta CDR3 regions were amplified from genomic DNA using the immunoSEQ Assay, a bias-controlled multiplex PCR. In the paper's pipeline: Within the assay, amplification of reference gene primers was used to estimate how many nucleated cells each sample contained. To quantify the absolute abundance of each unique TCRbeta CDR3 rearrangement, sequence reads were collapsed and filtered. For each sample, productive Simpson clonality was calculated as the square root of Simpson's diversity index across productive rearrangements. In its TCRdb copy, this immuneACCESS table keeps in-frame sequences only and misses some clones. Where compared with another copy, unresolved V genes explain less than half of these, and the others have no known cause. The V and J calls and clone size were taken over from that table, and D and trimming were inferred from the DNA. Recorded for this sample are around 78,000 clones; more than 75% of them occurred a single time. Roughly a sixth of the sample belongs to the ten largest clones.

Each collaborating institution followed its own protocols to collect whole blood in K2EDTA tubes. Collaborator samples were shipped for TCRbeta analysis as frozen whole blood, isolated PBMCs, or DNA extracted from either sample type. The V gene is TRBV4-2 and the J gene is TRBJ2-1; TRBD1 agrees with 7 junctional bases. This receptor was obtained from a human donor in a cohort sampled during active COVID-19. The sequenced material came from peripheral blood. The DNA is as follows: TGTGCCAGCAGCCTTAACAGGGGCCCTTACAATGAGCAGTTCTTC. It translates to CASSLNRGPYNEQFF.